Shown below are 3 T cell receptor beta chains from a single sample sequenced in a study of brain T cells in children with intractable seizures. Repertoires were generated with immunoSEQ multiplex PCR, while TCRdb's copy carries only in-frame clones and drops some. This table has hundreds of thousands of clones, about 94% appearing once. Time point given: blood from clinic visit 5 months post-surgery; TSC patient then seizure free. The source material was peripheral blood, sampled less than 6 months after surgery. These receptors were taken from a boy under two years old with tuberous sclerosis and intractable seizures.

This clone was found once. The V call is TRBV25-1, the J call TRBJ1-1, with D uncertain. V lost 7 bases to trimming and J lost 3 bases, with 9 bases between them. Looked up from germline, CDR1 is MGHDK and CDR2 is SYGVNS. The CDR3 consists of 12 residues. The CDR3 loop is CASIGEHTEAFF. The CDR3 DNA follows: TGTGCCAGCATCGGGGAGCACACTGAAGCTTTCTTT.

This clone has a single count. V usage is TRBV18 and J usage is TRBJ2-4, with 9 bases that match TRBD2. CDR3 length: 19 residues. Losses at the gene ends were 3 bases for V and 0 bases for J; bases not matched to a gene: 12. CDR1 and CDR2 from the germline V gene are KGHSH and LQKENI. CDR3: CASSPPASGVSLAKNIQYF. DNA of the CDR3: TGTGCCAGCTCACCCCCCGCTAGCGGGGTATCTTTAGCCAAAAACATTCAGTACTTC.

The chain has TRBV9 and TRBJ2-3; D uncertain. The germline CDR1 and CDR2 sequences are SGDLS and YYNGEE. The CDR3 runs to 12 residues. Deletions cut 4 bases from V and 3 bases from J, with 6 bases between. The DNA for the CDR3 is TGTGCCAGCAGCCATGGAACAGATACGCAGTATTTT. Encoded protein: CASSHGTDTQYF.